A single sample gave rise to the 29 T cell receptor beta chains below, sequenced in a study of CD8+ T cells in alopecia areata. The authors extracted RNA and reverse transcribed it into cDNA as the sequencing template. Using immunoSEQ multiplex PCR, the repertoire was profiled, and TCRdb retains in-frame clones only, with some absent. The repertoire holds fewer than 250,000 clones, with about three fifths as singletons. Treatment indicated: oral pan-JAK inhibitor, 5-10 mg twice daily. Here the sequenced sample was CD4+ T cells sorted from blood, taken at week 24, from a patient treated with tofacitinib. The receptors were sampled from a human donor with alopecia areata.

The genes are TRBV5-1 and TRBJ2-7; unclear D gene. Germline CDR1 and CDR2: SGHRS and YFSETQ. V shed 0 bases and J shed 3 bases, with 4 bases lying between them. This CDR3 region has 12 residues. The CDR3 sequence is CASSLDVYEQYF. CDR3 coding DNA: TGCGCCAGCAGCTTGGACGTCTACGAGCAGTACTTC.

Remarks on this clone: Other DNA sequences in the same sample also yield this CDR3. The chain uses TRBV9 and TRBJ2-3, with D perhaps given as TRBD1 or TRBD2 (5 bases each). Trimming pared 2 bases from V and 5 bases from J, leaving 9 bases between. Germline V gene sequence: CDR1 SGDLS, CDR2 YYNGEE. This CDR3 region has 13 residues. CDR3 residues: CASSVSGQDTQYF. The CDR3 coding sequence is TGTGCCAGCAGCGTCTCGGGGCAAGATACGCAGTATTTT.

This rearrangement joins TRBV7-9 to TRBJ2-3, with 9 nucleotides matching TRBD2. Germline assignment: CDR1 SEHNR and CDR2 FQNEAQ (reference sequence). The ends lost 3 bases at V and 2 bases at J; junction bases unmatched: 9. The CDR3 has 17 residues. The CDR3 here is CASSLGAGGTATDTQYF. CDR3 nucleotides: TGTGCCAGCAGCTTGGGCGCGGGGGGGACAGCCACAGATACGCAGTATTTT.

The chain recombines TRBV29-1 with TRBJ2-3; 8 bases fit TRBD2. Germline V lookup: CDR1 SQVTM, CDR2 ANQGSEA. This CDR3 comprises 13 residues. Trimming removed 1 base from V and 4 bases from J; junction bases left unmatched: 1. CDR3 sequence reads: CSVEGTSPDTQYF. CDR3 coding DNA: TGCAGCGTTGAAGGGACTAGCCCAGATACGCAGTATTTT.

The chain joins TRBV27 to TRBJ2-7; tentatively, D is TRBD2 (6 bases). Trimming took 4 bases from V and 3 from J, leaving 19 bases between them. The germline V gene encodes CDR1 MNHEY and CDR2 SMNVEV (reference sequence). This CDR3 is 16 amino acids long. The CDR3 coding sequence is TGTGCCAGCAGTTCACTCCCCCCCGGGGGAGGCTACGAGCAGTACTTC. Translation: CASSSLPPGGGYEQYF.

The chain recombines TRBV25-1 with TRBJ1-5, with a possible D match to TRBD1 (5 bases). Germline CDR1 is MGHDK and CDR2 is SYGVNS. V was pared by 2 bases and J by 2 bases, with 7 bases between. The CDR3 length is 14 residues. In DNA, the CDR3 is TGTGCCAGCAGTGAAGGGGGAGGCAATCAGCCCCAGCATTTT. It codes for CASSEGGGNQPQHF.

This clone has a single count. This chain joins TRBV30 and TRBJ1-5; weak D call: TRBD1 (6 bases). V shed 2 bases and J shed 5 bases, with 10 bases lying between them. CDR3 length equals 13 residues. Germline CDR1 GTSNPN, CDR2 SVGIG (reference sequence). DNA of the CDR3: TGTGCCTGGAGTCAGGGGTTGGATCAGCCCCAGCATTTT. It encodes CAWSQGLDQPQHF.

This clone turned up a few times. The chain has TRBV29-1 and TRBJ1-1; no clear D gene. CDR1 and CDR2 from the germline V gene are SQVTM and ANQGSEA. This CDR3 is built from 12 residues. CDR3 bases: TGCAGTGGCTTAACATTGAACACTGAAGCTTTCTTT. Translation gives CSGLTLNTEAFF.

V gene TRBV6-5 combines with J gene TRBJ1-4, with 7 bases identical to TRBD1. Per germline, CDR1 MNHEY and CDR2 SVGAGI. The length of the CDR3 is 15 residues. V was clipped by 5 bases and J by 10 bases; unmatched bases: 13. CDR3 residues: CASSKRQGVFVKLFF. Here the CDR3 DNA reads TGTGCCAGCAGTAAGAGACAGGGTGTATTCGTAAAACTGTTTTTT.

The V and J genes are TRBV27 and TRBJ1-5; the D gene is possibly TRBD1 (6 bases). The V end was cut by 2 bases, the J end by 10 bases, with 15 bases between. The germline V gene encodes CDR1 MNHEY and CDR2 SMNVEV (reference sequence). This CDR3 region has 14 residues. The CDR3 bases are TGTGCCAGCAGTTTAGCGACAGGCGGTCAACCCCAGCATTTT. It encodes CASSLATGGQPQHF.

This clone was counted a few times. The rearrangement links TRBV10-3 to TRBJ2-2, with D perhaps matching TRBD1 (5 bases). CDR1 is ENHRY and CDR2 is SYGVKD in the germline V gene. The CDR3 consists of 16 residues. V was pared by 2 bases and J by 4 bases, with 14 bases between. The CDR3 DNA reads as TGTGCCATCAGTGAGCGGCAGGGTGAGGTCACCGGGGAGCTGTTTTTT. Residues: CAISERQGEVTGELFF.

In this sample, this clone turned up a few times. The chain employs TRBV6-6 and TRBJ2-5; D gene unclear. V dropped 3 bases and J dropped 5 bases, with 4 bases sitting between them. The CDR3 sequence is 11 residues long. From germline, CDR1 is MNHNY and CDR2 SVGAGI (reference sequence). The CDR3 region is CASSYVETQYF. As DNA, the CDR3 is TGTGCCAGCAGTTATGTGGAGACCCAGTACTTC.

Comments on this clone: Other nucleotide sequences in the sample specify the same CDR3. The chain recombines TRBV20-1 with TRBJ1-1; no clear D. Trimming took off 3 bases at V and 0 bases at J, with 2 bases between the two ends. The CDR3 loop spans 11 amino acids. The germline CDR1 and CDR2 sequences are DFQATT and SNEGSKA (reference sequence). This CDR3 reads CSASMNTEAFF. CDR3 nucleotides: TGCAGTGCTAGCATGAACACTGAAGCTTTCTTT.

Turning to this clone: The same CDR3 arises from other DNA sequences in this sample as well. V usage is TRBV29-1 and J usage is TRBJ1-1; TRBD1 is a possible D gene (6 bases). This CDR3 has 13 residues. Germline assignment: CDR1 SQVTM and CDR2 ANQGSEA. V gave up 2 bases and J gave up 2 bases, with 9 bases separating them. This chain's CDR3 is CSVERGGNTEAFF. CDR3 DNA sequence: TGCAGCGTTGAAAGGGGGGGAAACACTGAAGCTTTCTTT.

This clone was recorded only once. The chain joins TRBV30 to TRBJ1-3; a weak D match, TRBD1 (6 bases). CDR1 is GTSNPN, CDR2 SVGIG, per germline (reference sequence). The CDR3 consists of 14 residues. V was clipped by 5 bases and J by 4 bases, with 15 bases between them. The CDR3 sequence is CAWDRDIIGNTIYF. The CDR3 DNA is TGTGCCTGGGATCGGGACATTATAGGAAACACCATATATTTT.

CDR3 DNA sequence: TGCAGTGCTAACCAGGGCTACGAGCAGTACTTC. This encodes CSANQGYEQYF. The gene calls are TRBV20-1 and TRBJ2-7; tentatively, D is TRBD1 (5 bases). V was shortened by 4 bases and J by 3 bases, with 7 bases between the two germline ends. The CDR3 consists of 11 residues. The germline gives CDR1 DFQATT, CDR2 SNEGSKA (reference sequence).

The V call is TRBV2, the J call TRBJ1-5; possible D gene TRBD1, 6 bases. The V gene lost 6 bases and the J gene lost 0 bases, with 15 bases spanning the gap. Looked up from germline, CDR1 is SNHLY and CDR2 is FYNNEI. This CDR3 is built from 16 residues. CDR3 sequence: CASSDTGLYSNQPQHF. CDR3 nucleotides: TGTGCCAGCAGCGACACAGGGCTGTATAGCAATCAGCCCCAGCATTTT.

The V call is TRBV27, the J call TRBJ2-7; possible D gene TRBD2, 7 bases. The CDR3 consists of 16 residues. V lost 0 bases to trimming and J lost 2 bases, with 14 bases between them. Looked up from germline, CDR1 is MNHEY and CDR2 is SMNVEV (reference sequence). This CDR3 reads CASSLSTRGPAYEQYF. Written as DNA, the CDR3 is TGTGCCAGCAGTTTATCTACGCGGGGGCCCGCCTACGAGCAGTACTTC.

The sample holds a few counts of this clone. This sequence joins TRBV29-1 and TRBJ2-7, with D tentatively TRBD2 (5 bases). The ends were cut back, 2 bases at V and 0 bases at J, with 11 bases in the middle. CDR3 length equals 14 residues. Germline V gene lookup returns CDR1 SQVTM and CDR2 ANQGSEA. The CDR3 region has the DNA TGCAGCGTTGAAACCCCCGGACTCTCCTACGAGCAGTACTTC. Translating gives CSVETPGLSYEQYF.

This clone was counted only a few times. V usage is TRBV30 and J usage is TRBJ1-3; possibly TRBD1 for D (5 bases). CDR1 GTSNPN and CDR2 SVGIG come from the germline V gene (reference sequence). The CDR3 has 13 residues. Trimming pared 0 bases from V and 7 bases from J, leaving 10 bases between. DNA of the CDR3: TGTGCCTGGAGTGTACGCAGGGCTAACACCATATATTTT. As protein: CAWSVRRANTIYF.

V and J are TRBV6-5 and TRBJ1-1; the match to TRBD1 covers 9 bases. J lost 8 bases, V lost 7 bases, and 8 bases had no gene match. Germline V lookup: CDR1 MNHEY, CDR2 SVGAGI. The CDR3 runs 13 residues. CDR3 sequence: CASTDHRGREAFF. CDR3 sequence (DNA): TGTGCCAGCACCGACCACAGGGGGCGGGAAGCTTTCTTT.

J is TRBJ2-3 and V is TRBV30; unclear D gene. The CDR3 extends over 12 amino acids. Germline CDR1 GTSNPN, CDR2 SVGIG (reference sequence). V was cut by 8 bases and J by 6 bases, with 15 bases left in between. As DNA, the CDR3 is TGTGCCGCTACAAAGATATTTGATACGCAGTATTTT. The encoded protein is CAATKIFDTQYF. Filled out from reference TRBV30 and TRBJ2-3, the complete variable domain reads SQTIHQWPATLVQPVGSPLSLECTVEGTSNPNLYWYRQAAGRGLQLLFYSVGIGQISSEVPQNLSASRPQDRQFILSSKKLLLSDSGFYLCAATKIFDTQYFGPGTRLTVL.

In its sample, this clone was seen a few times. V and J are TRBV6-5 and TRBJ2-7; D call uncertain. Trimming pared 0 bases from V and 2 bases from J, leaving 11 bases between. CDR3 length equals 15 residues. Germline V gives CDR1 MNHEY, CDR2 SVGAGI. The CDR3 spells CASSYSSRDPYEQYF. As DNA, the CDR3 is TGTGCCAGCAGTTACTCCAGTCGAGACCCCTACGAGCAGTACTTC.

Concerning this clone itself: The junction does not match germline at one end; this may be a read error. The DNA for the CDR3 is TGTGCCAGCAGCCAAACGGACAGAAAGAACACCGGGGAGCTGTTTTTT. Its protein is CASSQTDRKNTGELFF. The chain combines TRBV4-1 with TRBJ2-2, with D possibly matching TRBD1 (6 bases). Per the germline V gene, CDR1 is MGHRA and CDR2 is YSYEKL. The CDR3 consists of 16 residues.

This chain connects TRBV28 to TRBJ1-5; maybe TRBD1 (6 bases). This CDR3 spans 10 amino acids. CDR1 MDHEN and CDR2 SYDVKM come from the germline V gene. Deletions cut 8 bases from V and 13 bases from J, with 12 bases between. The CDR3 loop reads CASRDIQQHF. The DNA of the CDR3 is TGTGCCAGCCGGGACATCCAACAGCATTTT.

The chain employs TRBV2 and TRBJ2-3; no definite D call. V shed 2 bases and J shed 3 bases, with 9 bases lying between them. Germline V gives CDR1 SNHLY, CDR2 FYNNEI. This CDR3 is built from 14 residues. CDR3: CASSELGSTDTQYF. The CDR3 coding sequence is TGTGCCAGCAGTGAACTAGGGTCGACAGATACGCAGTATTTT. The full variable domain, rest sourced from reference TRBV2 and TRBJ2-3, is EPEVTQTPSHQVTQMGQEVILRCVPISNHLYFYWYRQILGQKVEFLVSFYNNEISEKSEIFDDQFSVERPDGSNFTLKIRSTKLEDSAMYFCASSELGSTDTQYFGPGTRLTVL.

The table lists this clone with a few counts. The CDR3 DNA is TGCAGCGTTGAAGTTTACGGGGATGGCTACACCTTC. Protein sequence: CSVEVYGDGYTF. The chain recombines TRBV29-1 with TRBJ1-2; D ambiguous. The germline gives CDR1 SQVTM, CDR2 ANQGSEA. V was trimmed by 1 base and J by 6 bases, leaving 9 bases between them. The CDR3 has 12 amino acids.

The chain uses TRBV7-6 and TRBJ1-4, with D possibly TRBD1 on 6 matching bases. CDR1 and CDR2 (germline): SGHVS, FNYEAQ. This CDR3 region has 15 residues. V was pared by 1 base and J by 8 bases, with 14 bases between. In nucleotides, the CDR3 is TGTGCCAGCAGCTTAGAACCAGGGGAAAGGGAAAAACTGTTTTTT. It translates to CASSLEPGEREKLFF.

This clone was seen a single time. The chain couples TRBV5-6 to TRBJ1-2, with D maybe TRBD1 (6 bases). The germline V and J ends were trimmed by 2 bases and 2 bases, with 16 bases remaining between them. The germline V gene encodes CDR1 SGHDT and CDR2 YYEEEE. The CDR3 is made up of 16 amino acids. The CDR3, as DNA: TGTGCCAGCAGCTTACCGGGACAAAGGCTCAACTATGGCTACACCTTC. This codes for CASSLPGQRLNYGYTF.